This TCR beta chain was profiled in a study of tumor and adjacent non-tumor tissue in lung cancer. Study background: Aged about 31 to 76 years, patients included nine to ten men and several women with stage I to III disease. Some 3.9 million productive TCRbeta reads were obtained per sample on average. Study results and limitations: Patients with more diverse tumor TCRs had worse survival. Significantly higher TCR diversity was found in tumor than normal lung.

The template was RNA from unsorted bulk tissue. This clonotype has only one observation. What it binds is not known. At one boundary the junction diverges from the germline segment, which might be a read error. The CDR3 is 13 residues long. Germline V gene lookup returns CDR1 SGHDT and CDR2 YYEEEE. A modified ARM-PCR protocol with three rounds of nested PCR amplified TCRbeta. TCRdb recomputed calls from the multiplex PCR reads with MiXCR, one row per CDR3 protein. Of about 75,000 distinct CDR3 sequences listed, 60% to 85% were seen once; the top ten hold roughly 12%. The sample was lung tumor tissue. The source is a woman aged 50 to 60 with non-small cell lung cancer. The rearrangement links TRBV5-6 to TRBJ2-1, with 7 bases lining up with TRBD1. The CDR3 protein is CVSSPTGHNEQFF. CDR3 DNA sequence: TGTGTCAGCAGCCCGACAGGGCACAATGAGCAGTTCTTC. Together with reference TRBV5-6 and TRBJ2-1, the CDR3 gives the full variable domain: DAGVTQSPTHLIKTRGQQVTLRCSPKSGHDTVSWYQQALGQGPQFIFQYYEEEERQRGNFPDRFSGHQFPNYSSELNVNALLLGDSALYLCVSSPTGHNEQFFGPGTRLTVL.